The 31 T cell receptor beta chains below were found in one sample sequenced in a study of CD8 T cells in Susac syndrome. With random hexamers, roughly 0.45 to 1 ug RNA was reverse transcribed. TCRdb reprocessed the immunoSEQ multiplex PCR reads via MiXCR and lists one record per CDR3 protein. The table shows 300,000 to 350,000 distinct CDR3 sequences, with about 92% occurring only once. Sequencing used CD4+ T cells from PBMCs. These receptors came from a human donor with multiple sclerosis.

The chain links TRBV11-2 to TRBJ1-3; 8 nucleotides align to TRBD1. The CDR3 length is 14 residues. CDR1 and CDR2 (germline): SGHAT, FQNNGV. Trimming took 5 bases from V and 4 from J; bases not matched to a gene: 4. In nucleotides, the CDR3 is TGTGCCAGCAGCCGACAGGGGATGGGAAACACCATATATTTT. It codes for CASSRQGMGNTIYF.

This chain uses TRBV2 with TRBJ1-2; D remains unclear. This CDR3 has 14 residues. V was clipped by 1 base and J by 3 bases, with 9 bases between them. Germline V gene sequence: CDR1 SNHLY, CDR2 FYNNEI. The CDR3 region is CASSEEADHYGYTF. In DNA, the CDR3 is TGTGCCAGCAGTGAAGAGGCAGATCACTATGGCTACACCTTC.

The rearrangement joins TRBV2 to TRBJ2-5; D might be TRBD1 or TRBD2, each matching 5 bases. Trimming cost V 6 bases and J 5 bases, with 19 bases left between them. The germline V gene has CDR1 SNHLY and CDR2 FYNNEI. This CDR3 spans 15 amino acids. CDR3 sequence (DNA): TGTGCCAGCAGGGCCGGGACCATGTCTACGGAGACCCAGTACTTC. It specifies CASRAGTMSTETQYF.

The chain uses TRBV20-1 and TRBJ2-1; D uncertain. Trimming cost V 2 bases and J 6 bases, with 11 bases left between them. The CDR3 sequence is 13 residues long. Germline V gives CDR1 DFQATT, CDR2 SNEGSKA (reference sequence). The CDR3 nucleotides read TGCAGTGCTAGACTTGGATCTCCCAATGAGCAGTTCTTC. Protein: CSARLGSPNEQFF.

This sequence joins TRBV20-1 and TRBJ1-3; the D is unclear. V lost 0 bases and J lost 2, with 5 bases in between. Looked up from germline, CDR1 is DFQATT and CDR2 is SNEGSKA (reference sequence). This CDR3 region has 13 residues. The CDR3 loop reads CSARDAAGNTIYF. CDR3 bases: TGCAGTGCTAGAGATGCAGCTGGAAACACCATATATTTT.

This rearrangement joins TRBV21-1 to TRBJ2-6; the DNA was not compared with TRBD2, the D call given in the table. TRBV21-1 is classified as a pseudogene. The CDR3 totals 19 residues. The CDR3 region is CASSSNGLAGASGANVLTF. In DNA, the CDR3 is TGTGCCAGCAGCAGCAACGGACTAGCGGGGGCCTCCGGGGCCAACGTCCTGACTTTC.

The CDR3 DNA is TGTGCCAGCAGTGATGTCAGGCTAGCGGGGCGTCCGGGCGACGAGCAGTACTTC. Protein: CASSDVRLAGRPGDEQYF. The chain combines TRBV6-1 with TRBJ2-7; 9 bases fit TRBD2. With V trimmed by 3 bases and J by 5 bases, 17 bases remained unmatched. From germline, CDR1 is MNHNS and CDR2 SASEGT. The CDR3 contains 18 residues.

This clonotype was counted a few times. The rearrangement joins TRBV23-1 to TRBJ1-2; tentatively, D is TRBD1 (5 bases). TRBV23-1 is marked as an open reading frame, function uncertain. The CDR3 runs to 15 residues. Trimming removed 10 bases from V and 4 bases from J, with 22 bases in between. As DNA, the CDR3 is TGCGCCATCATCCGTACTACGGGGCGAAGCTATGGCTACACCTTC. It translates to CAIIRTTGRSYGYTF.

The chain is built from TRBV7-9 and TRBJ1-1; 8 bases agree with TRBD1. V shed 5 bases and J 5 bases; nucleotides not matched to a gene: 7. CDR1 SEHNR and CDR2 FQNEAQ come from the germline V gene (reference sequence). The CDR3 covers 14 residues. This CDR3 is CASSQRTGITEAFF. The CDR3 DNA reads TGTGCCAGCAGCCAACGGACAGGGATAACTGAAGCTTTCTTT.

The chain couples TRBV13 to TRBJ2-1, with 14 positions matching TRBD2. Trimming removed 5 bases from V and 7 bases from J; junction bases left unmatched: 7. This CDR3 comprises 16 residues. Germline lookup yields CDR1 PRHDT and CDR2 FYEKMQ (reference sequence). CDR3 amino acids: CASSKRLAGGRNEQFF. The CDR3 region has the DNA TGTGCCAGCAGCAAAAGACTAGCGGGAGGGCGGAATGAGCAGTTCTTC. Together with reference TRBV13 and TRBJ2-1, the CDR3 gives the full variable domain: AAGVIQSPRHLIKEKRETATLKCYPIPRHDTVYWYQQGPGQDPQFLISFYEKMQSDKGSIPDRFSAQQFSDYHSELNMSSLELGDSALYFCASSKRLAGGRNEQFFGPGTRLTVL.

This chain joins TRBV11-2 and TRBJ2-3; D is unresolved. The germline V gene has CDR1 SGHAT and CDR2 FQNNGV. Between the trimmed V and J ends, which lost 3 bases and 3 bases, there was a span of 13 bases. The CDR3 runs to 15 residues. CDR3 coding DNA: TGTGCCAGCAGCTTGAGGCCTCTTCAAACAGATACGCAGTATTTT. Residues: CASSLRPLQTDTQYF. The complete variable domain, with remaining parts taken from reference TRBV11-2 and TRBJ2-3, reads EAGVAQSPRYKIIEKRQSVAFWCNPISGHATLYWYQQILGQGPKLLIQFQNNGVVDDSQLPKDRFSAERLKGVDSTLKIQPAKLEDSAVYLCASSLRPLQTDTQYFGPGTRLTVL.

About this clonotype: The junction shows a germline mismatch at one end, possibly a read error. The chain uses TRBV2 and TRBJ2-7, with 8 bases that match TRBD1. This CDR3 has 14 amino acids. CDR1 is SNHLY and CDR2 is FYNNEI in the germline V gene. The CDR3 here is CASSEGQGPHEQYF. The CDR3, as DNA: TGTGCCAGCAGCGAAGGACAGGGTCCCCACGAGCAGTACTTC.

This chain joins TRBV18 and TRBJ2-1, with TRBD1 matching 10 bases. In germline, CDR1 is KGHSH, CDR2 LQKENI. This CDR3 comprises 14 residues. The J segment lost 8 bases and the V segment lost 8 bases, leaving 9 bases of the junction unmatched. The CDR3 reads CASGGTGVFDEQFF. The CDR3 nucleotides are TGTGCCAGCGGCGGGACAGGGGTGTTCGATGAGCAGTTCTTC.

The V call is TRBV5-1, the J call TRBJ1-2; D call uncertain. Trimming took off 4 bases at V and 0 bases at J, with 13 bases between the two ends. The length of the CDR3 is 15 residues. CDR1 is SGHRS, CDR2 YFSETQ, per germline. The DNA for the CDR3 is TGCGCCAGCAGCCTCCATGCGGCCACTAACTATGGCTACACCTTC. This codes for CASSLHAATNYGYTF.

This clonotype was found once. The V gene is TRBV20-1, the J gene TRBJ2-3; D gene unclear. Germline-derived CDR1 and CDR2 are DFQATT and SNEGSKA (reference sequence). V was clipped by 4 bases and J by 1 base, with 9 bases between them. The CDR3 length is 13 residues. DNA of the CDR3: TGCAGTGCTACTTCGACTGGCACAGATACGCAGTATTTT. Translation gives CSATSTGTDTQYF.

This sequence joins TRBV19 and TRBJ2-2, with TRBD1 matching over 7 bases. CDR3 length equals 15 residues. Per the germline V gene, CDR1 is LNHDA and CDR2 is SQIVND (reference sequence). The V segment lost 4 bases and the J segment 3 bases; nucleotides outside the gene matches: 5. CDR3: CASSTGTGDTGELFF. The DNA for the CDR3 is TGTGCCAGTAGTACCGGAACAGGGGACACCGGGGAGCTGTTTTTT. Drawing the rest from reference TRBV19 and TRBJ2-2, the complete variable domain is DGGITQSPKYLFRKEGQNVTLSCEQNLNHDAMYWYRQDPGQGLRLIYYSQIVNDFQKGDIAEGYSVSREKKESFPLTVTSAQKNPTAFYLCASSTGTGDTGELFFGEGSRLTVL.

The chain employs TRBV20-1 and TRBJ2-5, with 9 bases aligning to TRBD1. The CDR3 has 14 amino acids. The trim removed 2 bases at V and 3 bases at J, leaving 4 bases unmatched. The germline V gene encodes CDR1 DFQATT and CDR2 SNEGSKA (reference sequence). The CDR3 DNA follows: TGCAGTGCTAGACCCGGGACAGGGAAAGAGACCCAGTACTTC. Protein sequence: CSARPGTGKETQYF.

The sample holds one count of this clonotype. The V and J genes are TRBV12-3 or TRBV12-4 and TRBJ1-1; a weak D match, TRBD1 (5 bases). The V and J ends lost 2 bases and 4 bases respectively, with 14 bases between them. The CDR3 runs 15 residues. The chain's CDR3 is CASSLFGAGSTEAFF. The CDR3 DNA reads TGTGCCAGCAGTTTATTTGGAGCAGGGAGCACTGAAGCTTTCTTT.

This clonotype showed up just once. The chain couples TRBV18 to TRBJ2-2; no firm D call. Germline V CDR1 and CDR2: KGHSH, LQKENI. Between the trimmed V and J ends, which lost 1 base and 0 bases, there was a span of 6 bases. This CDR3 is 15 amino acids long. The CDR3: CASSPRDTNTGELFF. The CDR3 DNA reads as TGTGCCAGCTCACCACGAGACACGAACACCGGGGAGCTGTTTTTT.

This chain joins TRBV5-6 and TRBJ1-2, with 9 nucleotides matching TRBD1. Per germline, CDR1 SGHDT and CDR2 YYEEEE. The length of the CDR3 is 17 residues. Trimming at V came to 0 bases and at J to 5 bases, leaving 11 bases not matched to a gene. CDR3 nucleotides: TGTGCCAGCAGCTTGGCAGGGACAGGGTCTGGAGTATATGGCTACACCTTC. Translation gives CASSLAGTGSGVYGYTF.

This rearrangement joins TRBV5-1 to TRBJ2-7, with D perhaps matching TRBD2 (5 bases). There are 13 residues in the CDR3. Germline V lookup: CDR1 SGHRS, CDR2 YFSETQ. Trimming removed 1 base at V and 7 bases at J, with 12 bases between. As DNA, the CDR3 is TGCGCCAGCAGCTTGTATCCCACGGGGGAGCAGTACTTC. Its protein product is CASSLYPTGEQYF.

Regarding this clonotype: One end of the junction is discordant with germline, which a read error may explain. The chain links TRBV13 to TRBJ1-2; tentatively, D is TRBD1 (6 bases). Germline lookup yields CDR1 PRHDT and CDR2 FYEKMQ (reference sequence). This CDR3 is 14 amino acids long. The CDR3 DNA reads TGTGCCGGCAGCTTAGCCTTCGGGGGCCTTGGCTACACCTTC. This encodes CAGSLAFGGLGYTF. Combining the CDR3 with reference TRBV13 and TRBJ1-2 gives the whole variable domain AAGVIQSPRHLIKEKRETATLKCYPIPRHDTVYWYQQGPGQDPQFLISFYEKMQSDKGSIPDRFSAQQFSDYHSELNMSSLELGDSALYFCAGSLAFGGLGYTFGSGTRLTVV.

This chain connects TRBV12-3 or TRBV12-4 to TRBJ1-5; D might be TRBD1 (5 bases). Trimming stripped 6 bases from V and 5 bases from J, with 17 bases between. The CDR3 contains 15 residues. As DNA, the CDR3 is TGTGCCAGCAGGGAGGGGCAGGTTGCGCATCAGCCCCAGCATTTT. Protein product: CASREGQVAHQPQHF.

The V call is TRBV14, the J call TRBJ1-2; D remains unclear. CDR1 is SGHDN and CDR2 is FVKESK in the germline V gene. CDR3 length: 15 amino acids. V lost 3 bases to trimming and J lost 7 bases, with 18 bases between them. Here the CDR3 DNA reads TGTGCCAGCAGCCACGGCGGCCAGGCGGAGGGTGGCTACACCTTC. Its translation is CASSHGGQAEGGYTF.

The chain has TRBV3-1 and TRBJ1-1, with no clear D. The V end was cut by 1 base, the J end by 2 bases, with 8 bases between. The CDR3 covers 14 residues. Germline-derived CDR1 and CDR2 are LGHDT and YNNKEL (reference sequence). As DNA, the CDR3 is TGTGCCAGCAGCCAAGGCCTGAGCAACACTGAAGCTTTCTTT. Amino acids: CASSQGLSNTEAFF.

The chain carries TRBV3-1 and TRBJ1-6; TRBD1 might be the D (6 bases). CDR1 and CDR2 (germline): LGHDT, YNNKEL (reference sequence). Trimming shortened V by 0 bases and J by 7 bases, and 10 bases separated the two germline ends. There are 15 residues in the CDR3. CDR3 sequence reads: CASSQEGQGNSPLHF. In DNA, the CDR3 is TGTGCCAGCAGCCAAGAGGGCCAGGGGAATTCACCCCTCCACTTT. The full variable domain, completed using reference TRBV3-1 and TRBJ1-6, is DTAVSQTPKYLVTQMGNDKSIKCEQNLGHDTMYWYKQDSKKFLKIMFSYNNKELIINETVPNRFSPKSPDKAHLNLHINSLELGDSAVYFCASSQEGQGNSPLHFGNGTRLTVT.

The J gene is TRBJ1-1, the V gene TRBV4-1, with D perhaps matching TRBD1 (5 bases). Deletions cut 3 bases from V and 2 bases from J, with 13 bases between. Per the germline V gene, CDR1 is MGHRA and CDR2 is YSYEKL. This CDR3 has 15 amino acids. This CDR3 is CASSHSGVTNTEAFF. As DNA, the CDR3 is TGCGCCAGCAGCCATTCGGGGGTTACAAACACTGAAGCTTTCTTT.

This chain links TRBV30 with TRBJ1-1; D gene uncertain. Per the germline V gene, CDR1 is GTSNPN and CDR2 is SVGIG (reference sequence). The CDR3 runs 13 residues. The V gene lost 2 bases and the J gene lost 0 bases, with 7 bases spanning the gap. CDR3 loop: CAWSSPLNTEAFF. CDR3 nucleotides: TGTGCCTGGAGTTCTCCCCTGAACACTGAAGCTTTCTTT.

The DNA of the CDR3 is TGTGCCAGCAGCTTAAGGTCAGGTAATCAGCCCCAGCATTTT. Amino acids: CASSLRSGNQPQHF. The J gene is TRBJ1-5, the V gene TRBV7-2; D uncertain. The CDR3 loop spans 14 amino acids. Trimming shortened V by 2 bases and J by 4 bases, and 9 bases separated the two germline ends. Germline V gene sequence: CDR1 SGHTA, CDR2 FQGNSA.

CDR3: CASSPLWTITEAFF. The DNA for the CDR3 is TGTGCCAGCAGCCCCCTTTGGACTATTACTGAAGCTTTCTTT. The chain carries TRBV9 and TRBJ1-1; D not resolved. Trimming removed 4 bases from V and 5 bases from J, with 15 bases in between. CDR1 is SGDLS, CDR2 YYNGEE, per germline. The CDR3 runs 14 residues. The full variable domain, completed using reference TRBV9 and TRBJ1-1, is DSGVTQTPKHLITATGQRVTLRCSPRSGDLSVYWYQQSLDQGLQFLIQYYNGEERAKGNILERFSAQQFPDLHSELNLSSLELGDSALYFCASSPLWTITEAFFGQGTRLTVV.

The chain is built from TRBV12-3 or TRBV12-4 and TRBJ1-5; possible D gene TRBD1, 5 bases. Trimming pared 2 bases from V and 2 bases from J, leaving 10 bases between. The CDR3 is made up of 15 amino acids. The CDR3 region is CASSLRGEGNQPQHF. The CDR3 DNA is TGTGCCAGCAGTTTAAGGGGAGAAGGCAATCAGCCCCAGCATTTT.